This is a list of T cell receptor beta chains from one sample in a study of blood T cells in healthy people across ages. From the 5' RACE reads, TCRdb called clonotypes with MiXCR, one entry per CDR3 protein. The sample lists under 950,000 distinct CDR3 sequences; 22% were seen once. Input material: blood. The receptors stem from a man aged 70-80 years in good health. The conserved cysteine and the conserved F or W are not part of the CDR3 here. Fields, in order: J gene, V gene, CDR3 protein.

TRBJ1-5 | TRBV29-1 | SPRECDSNQPQH
TRBJ2-5 | TRBV5-1 | ASSLVENLQETQY
TRBJ1-1 | TRBV5-5 | ANSIHLQGAGDTEAF
TRBJ1-4 | TRBV27 | ASSKQGTNEKLF
TRBJ2-1 | TRBV3-1 | ASSQGTSGGNEQF
TRBJ2-1 | TRBV7-2 | ASRPGGGSSYNEQF
TRBJ2-7 | TRBV7-9 | ASSLGALPYEQY
TRBJ2-1 | TRBV29-1 | SVEDSGTRVNEQF
TRBJ2-3 | TRBV3-1 | ASSRRTSGTTSTDTQY
TRBJ2-1 | TRBV7-2 | ASSFSTRSYNEQF
TRBJ1-5 | TRBV12-3/TRBV12-4 | ASSLGGAYSNQPQH
TRBJ1-3 | TRBV7-8 | ASSLGPGSSGNTIY
TRBJ1-2 | TRBV28 | ASSSALEAQDT
TRBJ2-5 | TRBV20-1 | SARDILALVLETRY
TRBJ2-5 | TRBV9 | ASSVAPAGGGETQY
TRBJ1-1 | TRBV20-1 | SASPWANTEAF
TRBJ1-3 | TRBV29-1 | SVRDVGNTIY
TRBJ2-3 | TRBV20-1 | SATSAITDTQY
TRBJ2-5 | TRBV10-3 | AISDRGQETQY
TRBJ1-2 | TRBV15 | ATSPVEDTNYGYT
TRBJ2-3 | TRBV7-2 | ASSRTDPADTQY
TRBJ2-1 | TRBV9 | ASSVELDEQF
TRBJ2-5 | TRBV7-2 | ASSLVLAGVPEETQY
TRBJ1-1 | TRBV2 | ASTSGTGVSEAF
NA | TRBV27 | ASSREGAHNEQF
TRBJ1-1 | TRBV24-1 | ATRTNLNTEAF
TRBJ1-3 | TRBV6-6 | ASTLLPGSGNTIY
TRBJ2-7 | TRBV4-2 | ASSQDGARTHHSYEQY
TRBJ2-3 | TRBV6-5 | ASWRSYTDTQY
TRBJ1-2 | TRBV9 | ASSGIIGYT
TRBJ1-4 | TRBV12-3/TRBV12-4 | ASSFQDDEKLF
TRBJ2-1 | TRBV5-5 | ASSLDPVGGLNEQF
TRBJ1-3 | TRBV6-5 | ASSRTGWTDGNTIY
TRBJ1-5 | TRBV3-1 | ASSQDLRGGNQPQH
TRBJ1-3 | TRBV20-1 | SAHRGAGNTIY
TRBJ1-1 | TRBV5-1 | ASSLEVGAHTEAF
TRBJ2-1 | TRBV14 | ASSFLAGFYNEQF
TRBJ2-1 | TRBV28 | ASRGQSYNEQF
TRBJ1-2 | TRBV6-2/TRBV6-3 | ASSYSGDRAYGYT
TRBJ2-3 | TRBV9 | ASSSVPETSTDTQY
TRBJ2-3 | TRBV7-9 | ASTDLSGTRDTQY
TRBJ2-3 | TRBV28 | ATLKGNPDTQY